The TCR beta chain described here comes from a study of blood T cell repertoires in COVID-19. Clones were read by immunoSEQ multiplex PCR, and TCRdb kept only the in-frame ones, dropping some. The table lists a few hundred thousand clones, 90% of them singletons. CDR1 is MRHNA and CDR2 is SNTAGT in the germline V gene. Trimming cost V 4 bases and J 5 bases, with 18 bases left between them. The CDR3 is 16 amino acids. The sequencing sample was made of PBMCs or T cells enriched from blood (not recorded which). This receptor was taken from a man aged 25 to 45 who had recovered from COVID-19. The V gene is TRBV6-4, the J gene TRBJ1-5; weak D call: TRBD1 (5 bases). The CDR3 reads CASSVFRTKRDQPQHF. Here the CDR3 DNA reads TGTGCCAGCAGTGTATTTCGGACAAAAAGGGATCAGCCCCAGCATTTT.